Following are 9 T cell receptor beta chains from one sample sequenced in a study of cytomegalovirus exposure and HLA in healthy donors. The PCR employed 60 Vbeta primers together with 13 Jbeta primers. Here immunoSEQ multiplex PCR was the method, and the copy in TCRdb shows in-frame clones only, minus some. This sample has 90,000 to 110,000 clones, with roughly 13% found just once. Input material: PBMCs. The receptor set was obtained from a man aged 35 to 55 in good health and CMV-seropositive.

This clone was detected only a few times. The chain combines TRBV5-1 with TRBJ1-3; D possibly corresponds to TRBD1 (6 bases). This CDR3 has 15 residues. Germline CDR1 reads SGHRS; CDR2 reads YFSETQ. Trimming cost V 2 bases and J 4 bases, with 13 bases left between them. The CDR3: CASSFTGPSGNTIYF. Written as DNA, the CDR3 is TGCGCCAGCAGCTTTACAGGGCCGTCCGGAAACACCATATATTTT.

This clone was seen only a few times. The rearrangement uses TRBV5-1 and TRBJ2-7; D not certain. This CDR3 has 12 amino acids. Germline-derived CDR1 and CDR2 are SGHRS and YFSETQ. V lost 5 bases and J lost 4, with 10 bases in between. The CDR3 DNA reads TGCGCCAGCAGTGAAGTAGCTTACGAGCAGTACTTC. Translating it yields CASSEVAYEQYF.

The chain employs TRBV2 and TRBJ1-4; TRBD1 is a possible D gene (5 bases). The CDR3 is 14 residues long. The V end lost 6 bases, the J end lost 7 bases, and 15 bases lay between the germline ends. Germline CDR1 and CDR2: SNHLY and FYNNEI. The CDR3 coding sequence is TGTGCCAGCAGGATCATGGGGGGGGGTGAAAAACTGTTTTTT. The encoded protein is CASRIMGGGEKLFF.

This sequence joins TRBV7-9 and TRBJ2-7, with D perhaps matching TRBD1 (6 bases). Deletions cut 9 bases from V and 4 bases from J, with 16 bases between. Germline values: CDR1 SEHNR, CDR2 FQNEAQ (reference sequence). This CDR3 has 13 residues. CDR3 in DNA: TGTGCCAGTGGTGGGGCAGGGACATACGAGCAGTACTTC. Protein: CASGGAGTYEQYF.

A few counts support this clone. This rearrangement joins TRBV30 to TRBJ2-1, with TRBD1 matching 7 bases. The germline gives CDR1 GTSNPN, CDR2 SVGIG (reference sequence). V shed 1 base and J 9 bases; nucleotides not matched to a gene: 9. The length of the CDR3 is 14 residues. The CDR3 coding sequence is TGTGCCTGGAGTGAGCGGCTAGGGGACAGTGAGCAGTTCTTC. Residues: CAWSERLGDSEQFF.

This clone was recorded only once. CDR3 in DNA: TGTGCCAGCAGCCCGTCCCGTGAAGCTTTCTTT. As protein: CASSPSREAFF. The chain carries TRBV11-2 and TRBJ1-1, with no clear D. V shed 5 bases and J shed 7 bases, with 8 bases lying between them. Germline-derived CDR1 and CDR2 are SGHAT and FQNNGV. CDR3 size: 11 residues.

Only a few counts were recorded for this clone. The V gene is TRBV4-1, the J gene TRBJ2-3, with 7 bases fitting TRBD2. The V gene end was trimmed by 6 bases and the J gene end by 0 bases; junction bases not matched to a gene: 9. This CDR3 spans 16 amino acids. Looked up from germline, CDR1 is MGHRA and CDR2 is YSYEKL. CDR3 nucleotide sequence: TGCGCCAGCAGTCCACCACTAGCGACCAGCACAGATACGCAGTATTTT. This encodes CASSPPLATSTDTQYF.

V is TRBV11-1 and J is TRBJ2-5; a possible D gene is TRBD2 (6 bases). Germline CDR1 SGHAT, CDR2 FQDESV (reference sequence). The CDR3 is made up of 13 amino acids. V lost 1 base, J lost 5 bases, and 8 bases lay in between. The CDR3 DNA follows: TGTGCCAGCAGCTTAGAGGGGAGGGAGACCCAGTACTTC. This translates into CASSLEGRETQYF.

This chain connects TRBV4-3 to TRBJ2-1; 8 positions match TRBD2. The length of the CDR3 is 21 residues. The J segment lost 5 bases and the V segment lost 0 bases, leaving 21 bases of the junction unmatched. Germline loops: CDR1 LGHNA, CDR2 YSLEER. Here the CDR3 DNA reads TGCGCCAGCAGCCAAGATAGCGTCCTAGCGGGTGACCTTGGAACCCACAATGAGCAGTTCTTC. Protein: CASSQDSVLAGDLGTHNEQFF.